Below, 24 T cell receptor beta chains from the same sample are listed, as sequenced in a study of identical twins. A single record per CDR3 protein comes from TCRdb applying MiXCR to the 5' RACE reads. This table holds around 480,000 distinct CDR3 sequences, approximately 15% found once. These data also featured in a second study, about yellow fever vaccine responses in identical twins.

Specimen: CD4+ T cells sorted from blood. These receptors were obtained from a woman aged 18 to 35 in good health.

This sequence joins TRBV15 and TRBJ1-1, with 7 nucleotides matching TRBD1. Germline assignment: CDR1 LNHNV and CDR2 YYDKDF (reference sequence). This CDR3 is 14 amino acids long. The V and J ends lost 0 bases and 4 bases, in that order; junction bases with no gene match: 2. The chain's CDR3 is CATSREQGSTEAFF. CDR3 DNA sequence: TGTGCCACCAGCAGAGAACAGGGGAGCACTGAAGCTTTCTTT.

V is TRBV20-1 and J is TRBJ2-7, with a possible D match to TRBD1 (5 bases). CDR1 is DFQATT, CDR2 SNEGSKA, per germline (reference sequence). The V and J ends lost 6 bases and 4 bases respectively, with 13 bases between them. The length of the CDR3 is 12 residues. The CDR3 is CSAPGWSYEQYF. The CDR3 DNA is TGCAGTGCCCCAGGGTGGTCTTACGAGCAGTACTTC.

This clonotype occurred a few times. This chain joins TRBV27 and TRBJ2-7; 7 bases align to TRBD1. The CDR3 is 11 amino acids. With 10 bases clipped from V and 13 bases from J, the junction kept 13 bases outside the gene matches. CDR1 is MNHEY and CDR2 is SMNVEV in the germline V gene (reference sequence). The CDR3 loop reads CATLQGRAYYF. The CDR3 DNA is TGTGCCACCTTACAGGGGCGCGCGTATTACTTC.

The chain is built from TRBV20-1 and TRBJ1-6, with a tentative D call TRBD1 (6 bases). V was shortened by 3 bases and J by 7 bases, with 13 bases between the two germline ends. The length of the CDR3 is 14 residues. Germline V gene data show CDR1 as DFQATT and CDR2 as SNEGSKA (reference sequence). This chain's CDR3 is CSARGGAENSPLHF. The CDR3 DNA sequence: TGCAGTGCTAGGGGGGGCGCGGAAAATTCACCCCTCCACTTT.

This clonotype was counted a few times. The genes are TRBV29-1 and TRBJ2-1; 9 bases match TRBD2. Germline CDR1 is SQVTM and CDR2 is ANQGSEA. V lost 7 bases and J lost 7; bases outside the gene matches: 14. The CDR3 covers 15 residues. The CDR3, as DNA: TGCAGCGCCGGGATGGTCGCGGGAGGGTGGAATGAGCAGTTCTTC. This codes for CSAGMVAGGWNEQFF.

This clonotype has a handful of counts. This rearrangement joins TRBV6-2 or TRBV6-3 to TRBJ2-1; D is possibly TRBD1 (5 bases). CDR3 length equals 15 residues. The germline CDR1 and CDR2 sequences are MNHEY and SVGEGT. The V and J ends lost 5 bases and 0 bases respectively, with 11 bases between them. The CDR3 sequence: CASSRQLSSYNEQFF. The DNA of the CDR3 is TGTGCCAGCAGTAGACAGCTGAGCTCCTACAATGAGCAGTTCTTC.

This clonotype has only a few counts. The V and J genes are TRBV3-1 and TRBJ2-7; D is undetermined. The germline CDR1 and CDR2 sequences are LGHDT and YNNKEL (reference sequence). The CDR3 is 12 residues long. The V and J ends lost 3 bases and 7 bases respectively, with 10 bases between them. CDR3 in amino acids: CASSQTRREQYF. In DNA, the CDR3 is TGTGCCAGCAGCCAGACGCGTCGGGAGCAGTACTTC.

The gene calls are TRBV4-2 and TRBJ2-1; D gene uncertain. CDR1 and CDR2 (germline): LGHNA, YNFKEQ. The CDR3 is made up of 17 amino acids. V was cut by 10 bases and J by 0 bases, with 22 bases left in between. The chain's CDR3 is CAMSRTPTTSSYNEQFF. The CDR3 DNA follows: TGTGCCATGAGCAGGACCCCTACTACAAGCTCCTACAATGAGCAGTTCTTC.

The chain employs TRBV12-3 or TRBV12-4 and TRBJ2-3; D might be TRBD2 (6 bases). This CDR3 has 15 amino acids. V was cut by 3 bases and J by 4 bases, with 14 bases left in between. The CDR3 DNA reads TGTGCCAGCAGTTTCGGGGCGGGGAACGCAGATACGCAGTATTTT. This translates into CASSFGAGNADTQYF.

This clonotype was observed at least ten times. The chain carries TRBV11-2 and TRBJ2-3, with D tentatively TRBD2 (6 bases). The germline CDR1 and CDR2 sequences are SGHAT and FQNNGV. V shed 5 bases and J shed 2 bases, with 14 bases lying between them. CDR3 length: 15 amino acids. The CDR3, as DNA: TGTGCCAGCAGCCTTGGGACTGGAACCACAGATACGCAGTATTTT. Translated: CASSLGTGTTDTQYF. Complete variable domain (other parts from reference TRBV11-2 and TRBJ2-3): EAGVAQSPRYKIIEKRQSVAFWCNPISGHATLYWYQQILGQGPKLLIQFQNNGVVDDSQLPKDRFSAERLKGVDSTLKIQPAKLEDSAVYLCASSLGTGTTDTQYFGPGTRLTVL.

This clonotype appeared a few times. The chain is built from TRBV10-3 and TRBJ1-1; D is ambiguous. V lost 2 bases and J 0 bases, leaving 10 bases between the germline ends. From germline, CDR1 is ENHRY and CDR2 SYGVKD. The CDR3 extends over 15 amino acids. CDR3 protein: CAISEQNTMNTEAFF. The CDR3 DNA is TGTGCCATCAGTGAGCAGAATACTATGAACACTGAAGCTTTCTTT.

The chain has TRBV7-6 and TRBJ2-1; TRBD2 is a possible D gene (6 bases). The germline V gene encodes CDR1 SGHVS and CDR2 FNYEAQ. The CDR3 spans 13 residues. Trimming took 8 bases from V and 6 from J, leaving 14 bases between them. The CDR3 loop reads CASSAGGRNEQFF. DNA of the CDR3: TGTGCCAGCTCGGCCGGGGGTCGCAATGAGCAGTTCTTC.

The CDR3 coding sequence is TGTGCCAGCAGCATCAGCAGGGGAGCCGGGGAGCTGTTTTTT. The encoded protein is CASSISRGAGELFF. The rearrangement joins TRBV28 to TRBJ2-2; maybe TRBD1 (6 bases). Germline-derived CDR1 and CDR2 are MDHEN and SYDVKM. This CDR3 has 14 residues. Trimming took off 6 bases at V and 6 bases at J, with 14 bases between the two ends.

The rearrangement links TRBV6-6 to TRBJ1-2; no definite D call. This CDR3 contains 10 residues. With 5 bases removed from V and 6 bases from J, the gap between germline ends came to 4 bases. Germline CDR1 is MNHNY and CDR2 is SVGAGI (reference sequence). This CDR3 is CASSHDGYTF. The CDR3 nucleotides are TGTGCCAGCAGTCACGATGGCTACACCTTC.

This clonotype was detected ten times or more. This chain joins TRBV3-1 and TRBJ2-2; 7 bases agree with TRBD1. Trimming removed 3 bases from V and 1 base from J; junction bases left unmatched: 5. Germline lookup yields CDR1 LGHDT and CDR2 YNNKEL (reference sequence). The CDR3 sequence is 16 residues long. The CDR3 DNA sequence: TGTGCCAGCAGCCACAGGACAGGCAAGAACACCGGGGAGCTGTTTTTT. Translated: CASSHRTGKNTGELFF. The full variable domain, with the rest looked up from reference TRBV3-1 and TRBJ2-2, is DTAVSQTPKYLVTQMGNDKSIKCEQNLGHDTMYWYKQDSKKFLKIMFSYNNKELIINETVPNRFSPKSPDKAHLNLHINSLELGDSAVYFCASSHRTGKNTGELFFGEGSRLTVL.

The chain is built from TRBV12-3 or TRBV12-4 and TRBJ2-6; D is undetermined. Trimming removed 11 bases at V and 0 bases at J, with 23 bases between. The CDR3 runs to 18 residues. CDR3 protein: CACCLWAAIHSGANVLTF. The DNA for the CDR3 is TGTGCCTGCTGTTTATGGGCAGCGATACACTCTGGGGCCAACGTCCTGACTTTC.

The CDR3 here is CAITSNRTVGGELFF. As DNA, the CDR3 is TGTGCCATCACTTCAAACAGGACGGTCGGCGGGGAGCTGTTTTTT. The chain employs TRBV10-3 and TRBJ2-2, with D perhaps matching TRBD1 (5 bases). The V gene's germline CDR1 is ENHRY and CDR2 SYGVKD. CDR3 length equals 15 residues. V was cut by 7 bases and J by 7 bases, with 19 bases left in between.

This clonotype was observed a few times. The chain recombines TRBV27 with TRBJ1-4; D is unclear. V was shortened by 5 bases and J by 4 bases, with 14 bases between the two germline ends. The CDR3 is made up of 15 amino acids. Per germline, CDR1 MNHEY and CDR2 SMNVEV (reference sequence). The chain's CDR3 is CASSPRTGSNEKLFF. CDR3 sequence (DNA): TGTGCCAGCAGTCCACGGACGGGTAGTAATGAAAAACTGTTTTTT.

This clonotype has just a few counts. The rearrangement links TRBV6-2 or TRBV6-3 to TRBJ1-2; the D gene is possibly TRBD1 (5 bases). Deletions cut 6 bases from V and 1 base from J, with 15 bases between. The length of the CDR3 is 15 residues. The germline gives CDR1 MNHEY, CDR2 SVGEGT. The CDR3 DNA reads as TGTGCCAGCAGCATCCCGGGACGGATTAACTATGGCTACACCTTC. Protein sequence: CASSIPGRINYGYTF.

This clonotype was seen repeatedly, ten times or more. The chain employs TRBV12-3 or TRBV12-4 and TRBJ2-5, with D possibly called TRBD1 or TRBD2 (6 bases each). The CDR3 sequence is 15 residues long. V was shortened by 0 bases and J by 5 bases, with 13 bases between the two germline ends. The CDR3 reads CASSLAGGERETQYF. The CDR3 nucleotides are TGTGCCAGCAGTTTAGCCGGGGGCGAGAGGGAGACCCAGTACTTC.

The CDR3 region is CASSSPDRGRYYGYTF. In nucleotides, the CDR3 is TGTGCCAGCAGTTCCCCGGACAGGGGACGATACTATGGCTACACCTTC. V is TRBV28 and J is TRBJ1-2; 9 positions match TRBD1. CDR3 length: 16 residues. The junction had 9 bases not matched to a gene; V was cut back by 4 bases and J by 3 bases. The germline gives CDR1 MDHEN, CDR2 SYDVKM.

This clonotype is labeled medium-sized. The chain is built from TRBV12-3 or TRBV12-4 and TRBJ2-2; no definite D call. The CDR3 runs to 14 residues. V was clipped by 6 bases and J by 5 bases, with 13 bases between them. The DNA for the CDR3 is TGTGCCAGCAGACCCACCACCAAGACCGGGGAGCTGTTTTTT. This encodes CASRPTTKTGELFF.

The rearrangement uses TRBV12-3 or TRBV12-4 and TRBJ2-3; D possibly matches TRBD1 or TRBD2 (6 bases each). V lost 10 bases and J lost 12, with 20 bases in between. The CDR3 length is 12 residues. Here the CDR3 reads CATRRWGAPQYF. As DNA, the CDR3 is TGTGCCACCCGGCGGTGGGGGGCCCCCCAGTATTTT.

The J gene is TRBJ2-3, the V gene TRBV7-3; 8 nucleotides align to TRBD2. The CDR3 sequence is 15 residues long. The junction had 3 bases not matched to a gene; V was cut back by 0 bases and J by 4 bases. The V gene's germline CDR1 is SGHTA and CDR2 FQGTGA. The CDR3 region is CASSLTVTSADTQYF. CDR3 DNA sequence: TGTGCCAGCAGCTTAACCGTGACTAGCGCAGATACGCAGTATTTT. Filled out from reference TRBV7-3 and TRBJ2-3, the complete variable domain reads GAGVSQTPSNKVTEKGKYVELRCDPISGHTALYWYRQSLGQGPEFLIYFQGTGAADDSGLPNDRFFAVRPEGSVSTLKIQRTERGDSAVYLCASSLTVTSADTQYFGPGTRLTVL.